This T cell receptor beta chain was recovered during a study of blood T cell repertoires in COVID-19. Germline V gene lookup returns CDR1 SGDLS and CDR2 YYNGEE. J gave up 10 bases and V 2 bases, and 13 bases lay outside the gene matches. This CDR3 spans 15 amino acids. Libraries were prepared by immunoSEQ multiplex PCR; TCRdb keeps only in-frame clonotypes and omits some of them. The sample yields 200,000 or so clones, more than 80% seen once. Sequencing was done on a sample of PBMCs or T cells enriched from blood (not recorded which). The gene calls are TRBV9 and TRBJ1-2; TRBD1 agrees at 8 bases. This TCR was recovered from a woman between 40 and 55 years old with acute COVID-19. The CDR3 loop reads CASSVGVGRDRTYTF. In DNA, the CDR3 is TGTGCCAGCAGCGTTGGTGTAGGAAGGGACAGGACCTACACCTTC.